Following are 30 T cell receptor beta chains from one sample sequenced in a study of blood T cell repertoires in COVID-19. Only in-frame clones appear in the TCRdb table, and some are missing; sequencing was by immunoSEQ multiplex PCR. Of about 64,000 clones in the sample, roughly 80% were seen once. The source material was peripheral blood. Source of these receptors: a human donor in a cohort sampled during active COVID-19.

The chain's CDR3 is CASSYALVQGEAFF. CDR3 sequence (DNA): TGTGCCAGCAGTTACGCCTTGGTTCAGGGTGAAGCTTTCTTT. The chain links TRBV6-5 to TRBJ1-1; D is possibly TRBD1 (5 bases). Germline lookup yields CDR1 MNHEY and CDR2 SVGAGI. The V and J ends lost 2 bases and 7 bases respectively, with 14 bases between them. The CDR3 is made up of 14 amino acids.

This rearrangement joins TRBV7-2 to TRBJ2-7, with 14 positions matching TRBD2. V dropped 4 bases and J dropped 4; count of bases not matched to a gene: 9. This CDR3 has 17 residues. Germline V gene data show CDR1 as SGHTA and CDR2 as FQGNSA. CDR3 loop: CASSSLLTSGRAYEQYF. CDR3 nucleotide sequence: TGTGCCAGCAGCTCACTCCTGACTAGCGGGAGGGCATACGAGCAGTACTTC.

This clone turned up a few times. The J gene is TRBJ1-5, the V gene TRBV10-3; D perhaps matches TRBD1 (5 bases). In germline, CDR1 is ENHRY, CDR2 SYGVKD. Trimming removed 4 bases from V and 7 bases from J, with 8 bases in between. The CDR3 has 12 residues. CDR3 residues: CAISAGEQPQHF. DNA for the CDR3: TGTGCCATCAGTGCGGGGGAACAGCCCCAGCATTTT.

The chain joins TRBV11-1 to TRBJ2-7; unclear D gene. This CDR3 contains 12 residues. Germline V gene lookup returns CDR1 SGHAT and CDR2 FQDESV (reference sequence). V was clipped by 3 bases and J by 6 bases, with 9 bases between them. CDR3 nucleotide sequence: TGTGCCAGCAGCTTTCCTCGTCGCGAGCAGTACTTC. Protein sequence: CASSFPRREQYF.

The chain couples TRBV5-6 to TRBJ1-1; 7 bases align to TRBD1. This CDR3 has 13 amino acids. Germline assignment: CDR1 SGHDT and CDR2 YYEEEE. The J segment lost 10 bases and the V segment lost 1 base, leaving 7 bases of the junction unmatched. CDR3 sequence reads: CASSLFGDSLAFF. CDR3 DNA sequence: TGTGCCAGCAGCTTGTTTGGGGACAGTCTAGCTTTCTTT.

V gene TRBV4-2 combines with J gene TRBJ2-3; possibly TRBD2 for D (5 bases). The CDR3 is 14 residues long. V dropped 3 bases and J dropped 2 bases, with 9 bases sitting between them. Germline V gene data show CDR1 as LGHNA and CDR2 as YNFKEQ. CDR3 protein: CASSQERITDTQYF. Here the CDR3 DNA reads TGTGCCAGCAGCCAGGAGCGGATCACAGATACGCAGTATTTT.

The V and J genes are TRBV7-2 and TRBJ1-4, with TRBD1 as a possible D gene (6 bases). Between the trimmed V and J ends, which lost 5 bases and 5 bases, there was a span of 18 bases. Germline CDR1 is SGHTA and CDR2 is FQGNSA. The CDR3 loop spans 16 amino acids. The CDR3 region is CASSRYRAKGNEKLFF. The CDR3 coding sequence is TGTGCCAGCAGCCGTTACAGGGCCAAAGGAAATGAAAAACTGTTTTTT.

This chain uses TRBV7-6 with TRBJ1-1; no definite D call. Trimming removed 4 bases at V and 1 base at J, with 19 bases between. The CDR3 has 17 residues. In germline, CDR1 is SGHVS, CDR2 FNYEAQ. The CDR3 sequence: CASSSLGDLRGNTEAFF. The CDR3 nucleotides are TGTGCCAGCAGCTCCTTAGGAGACCTCAGAGGGAACACTGAAGCTTTCTTT.

This clone was detected only a few times. The chain carries TRBV5-1 and TRBJ2-2, with 7 nucleotides matching TRBD1. Trimming cost V 3 bases and J 4 bases; bases outside gene matches: 3. The CDR3 has 14 residues. Germline-derived CDR1 and CDR2 are SGHRS and YFSETQ. The CDR3 coding sequence is TGCGCCAGCAGCTCGACAGGGTCCACCGGGGAGCTGTTTTTT. Translating it yields CASSSTGSTGELFF.

The chain joins TRBV4-1 to TRBJ2-5; maybe TRBD2 (6 bases). From germline, CDR1 is MGHRA and CDR2 YSYEKL. V lost 0 bases, J lost 5 bases, and 10 bases lay in between. The CDR3 has 14 residues. The CDR3 nucleotides read TGCGCCAGCAGCCAAGATGGAGGGGTCGAGACCCAGTACTTC. Its translation is CASSQDGGVETQYF.

The chain recombines TRBV18 with TRBJ2-1, with D possibly being TRBD2 (6 bases). CDR3 length: 14 residues. Germline CDR1 and CDR2: KGHSH and LQKENI. The V gene lost 3 bases and the J gene lost 0 bases, with 6 bases spanning the gap. The CDR3 here is CASSPEGSYNEQFF. Written as DNA, the CDR3 is TGTGCCAGCTCACCGGAGGGCTCCTACAATGAGCAGTTCTTC.

The chain joins TRBV7-2 to TRBJ2-1; 9 bases map to TRBD2. The length of the CDR3 is 14 residues. Per the germline V gene, CDR1 is SGHTA and CDR2 is FQGNSA. V lost 5 bases to trimming and J lost 7 bases; unmatched junction nucleotides: 6. CDR3 loop: CASSMGLAVNEQFF. In nucleotides, the CDR3 is TGTGCCAGCAGCATGGGACTAGCTGTGAATGAGCAGTTCTTC.

In DNA, the CDR3 is TGTGCCAGCAGTTTATCGTTACTTAATGAGCAGTTCTTC. Amino acids: CASSLSLLNEQFF. The rearrangement links TRBV27 to TRBJ2-1; D not certain. The CDR3 is 13 residues long. The V end was cut by 0 bases, the J end by 7 bases, with 7 bases between. The germline V gene encodes CDR1 MNHEY and CDR2 SMNVEV (reference sequence).

This sequence joins TRBV19 and TRBJ2-1; TRBD2 is a possible D gene (6 bases). The CDR3 length is 12 residues. V was pared by 6 bases and J by 8 bases, with 11 bases between. Germline loops: CDR1 LNHDA, CDR2 SQIVND (reference sequence). The CDR3 is CASRERGDEQFF. DNA of the CDR3: TGTGCCAGTAGGGAACGCGGGGATGAGCAGTTCTTC.

The genes are TRBV7-9 and TRBJ1-5; 7 bases align to TRBD1. The CDR3 extends over 15 amino acids. Per germline, CDR1 SEHNR and CDR2 FQNEAQ (reference sequence). After removal of 4 bases from V and 6 bases from J, the junction contained 9 bases not matched to a gene. The CDR3 nucleotides are TGTGCCAGCAGCTCCGAGGTGACAGGGAGTCAGCCCCAGCATTTT. This encodes CASSSEVTGSQPQHF.

The CDR3 DNA follows: TGTGCCAGCAGCCTCAGGGGGCGCGGCGCACGCAATTATCAAAATCAGCCCCAGCATTTT. Translating gives CASSLRGRGARNYQNQPQHF. V usage is TRBV3-1 (or the pseudogene TRBV3-2) and J usage is TRBJ1-5, with 8 bases that match TRBD1. V was clipped by 4 bases and J by 4 bases; unmatched bases: 21. The germline CDR1 and CDR2 sequences are LGHDT and YNNKEL (reference sequence). CDR3 length equals 20 residues.

The chain carries TRBV9 and TRBJ2-7; 9 bases are shared with TRBD1. J lost 2 bases, V lost 4 bases, and 4 bases had no gene match. The germline CDR1 and CDR2 sequences are SGDLS and YYNGEE. The CDR3 contains 14 residues. The CDR3 loop reads CASSPRQGAYEQYF. CDR3 coding DNA: TGTGCCAGCAGCCCACGACAGGGGGCCTACGAGCAGTACTTC.

The chain couples TRBV9 to TRBJ2-5, with 9 bases lining up with TRBD1. The V segment lost 4 bases and the J segment 3 bases; nucleotides outside the gene matches: 4. Germline V gene sequence: CDR1 SGDLS, CDR2 YYNGEE. The CDR3 loop spans 14 amino acids. Here the CDR3 DNA reads TGTGCCAGCAGCTCGCGGACAGGGGAAGAGACCCAGTACTTC. Its protein product is CASSSRTGEETQYF.

V usage is TRBV13 and J usage is TRBJ2-7; 16 bases line up with TRBD2. Per the germline V gene, CDR1 is PRHDT and CDR2 is FYEKMQ (reference sequence). This CDR3 is built from 16 residues. Germline trimming cut 5 bases from V and 5 bases from J; bases unmatched to any gene: 6. CDR3 bases: TGTGCCAGCAGCCCGGGACTAGCGGGAGGGTTGGACGAGCAGTACTTC. Protein product: CASSPGLAGGLDEQYF.

The V and J genes are TRBV3-1 (or the pseudogene TRBV3-2) and TRBJ2-1, with D perhaps matching TRBD1 (5 bases). V shed 2 bases and J shed 2 bases, with 10 bases lying between them. Germline CDR1 reads LGHDT; CDR2 reads YNNKEL (reference sequence). The CDR3 loop spans 15 amino acids. The CDR3: CASSQSRATYNEQFF. The CDR3 DNA follows: TGTGCCAGCAGCCAAAGCAGGGCGACCTACAATGAGCAGTTCTTC.

This clone was counted a single time. In nucleotides, the CDR3 is TGCGCCAGCAGCCCAGGGGCCCAGGGGGCTGACGGGGAGCTGTTTTTT. This codes for CASSPGAQGADGELFF. The chain is built from TRBV4-1 and TRBJ2-2, with 8 bases identical to TRBD1. After removal of 4 bases from V and 7 bases from J, the junction contained 11 bases not matched to a gene. The germline V gene encodes CDR1 MGHRA and CDR2 YSYEKL. The CDR3 extends over 16 amino acids.

The rearrangement uses TRBV5-6 and TRBJ2-3, with D unclear. The CDR3 totals 12 residues. Germline V lookup: CDR1 SGHDT, CDR2 YYEEEE. Deletions cut 1 base from V and 5 bases from J, with 5 bases between. Written as DNA, the CDR3 is TGTGCCAGCAGCTTGCCAGGAGATACGCAGTATTTT. This sequence encodes CASSLPGDTQYF.

The gene calls are TRBV10-3 and TRBJ2-7, with D perhaps matching TRBD2 (5 bases). Trimming cost V 4 bases and J 6 bases, with 10 bases left between them. The CDR3 is 12 residues long. Germline V CDR1 and CDR2: ENHRY, SYGVKD. The CDR3 bases are TGTGCCATCAGTGTTATCGAGGGCGAGCAGTACTTC. Its protein is CAISVIEGEQYF.

The chain has TRBV6-5 and TRBJ2-1; 11 positions match TRBD1. After removal of 10 bases from V and 6 bases from J, the junction contained 8 bases not matched to a gene. The CDR3 is made up of 14 amino acids. Germline V gives CDR1 MNHEY, CDR2 SVGAGI. For the CDR3, the DNA is TGTGCCACAAGGGACAGGGGGTCTCTCAATGAGCAGTTCTTC. Amino acids: CATRDRGSLNEQFF.

This clone came up many times. The chain is built from TRBV11-2 and TRBJ2-7; 13 nucleotides agree with TRBD2. The CDR3 has 16 amino acids. The ends lost 3 bases at V and 2 bases at J; junction bases unmatched: 4. Germline CDR1 is SGHAT and CDR2 is FQNNGV. This CDR3 reads CASSFTSGRGPYEQYF. In nucleotides, the CDR3 is TGTGCCAGCAGCTTCACTAGCGGGAGGGGACCCTACGAGCAGTACTTC.

The J gene is TRBJ1-2, the V gene TRBV5-4; D perhaps matches TRBD1 (6 bases). The CDR3 sequence is 15 residues long. V was pared by 4 bases and J by 6 bases, with 19 bases between. Germline CDR1 is SGHNT and CDR2 is YYREEE (reference sequence). The DNA for the CDR3 is TGTGCCAGCAGCCACTCCGGGGGGGCTTACAATGGCTACACCTTC. Its translation: CASSHSGGAYNGYTF.

The chain uses TRBV19 and TRBJ2-2, with 12 bases matching TRBD2. The CDR3 covers 15 residues. Germline CDR1 reads LNHDA; CDR2 reads SQIVND (reference sequence). V gave up 6 bases and J gave up 4 bases; unmatched junction bases: 3. The CDR3: CASSGTSGPTGELFF. CDR3 DNA: TGTGCCAGTAGCGGGACTAGCGGGCCCACCGGGGAGCTGTTTTTT.

The rearrangement uses TRBV10-2 and TRBJ2-5, with D tentatively TRBD2 (5 bases). Trimming shortened V by 5 bases and J by 5 bases, and 12 bases separated the two germline ends. The CDR3 is 13 residues long. Germline CDR1 reads WSHSY; CDR2 reads SAAADI. The CDR3 DNA reads as TGCGCCAGCAGTTCACTAGGGCGGGAGACCCAGTACTTC. This gives the protein CASSSLGRETQYF.

The chain employs TRBV19 and TRBJ1-5; 7 bases are a match to TRBD1. From germline, CDR1 is LNHDA and CDR2 SQIVND (reference sequence). The CDR3 is 15 amino acids. Germline trimming cut 1 base from V and 9 bases from J; bases unmatched to any gene: 9. Here the CDR3 reads CASSIGTGIIRPQHF. CDR3 DNA sequence: TGTGCCAGTAGTATAGGGACAGGTATAATCAGGCCCCAGCATTTT.

This clone was found once. This chain joins TRBV5-1 and TRBJ2-7; 10 nucleotides agree with TRBD2. This CDR3 region has 15 residues. Unmatched junction bases numbered 6, after V lost 3 bases and J lost 3 bases. Germline CDR1 and CDR2: SGHRS and YFSETQ. DNA of the CDR3: TGCGCCAGCAGCTGGGGGACTAGCGACGACTACGAGCAGTACTTC. Protein: CASSWGTSDDYEQYF.